This TCR beta chain was observed in a study of OX40 agonist ivuxolimab in advanced cancers. For context, the study as a whole: Ivuxolimab, which targeted the costimulatory receptor OX40 (CD134), was an agonistic, fully human IgG2 monoclonal antibody. The dose-escalation cohort was over 70% male with a mean age of about 58 years, ranging from roughly 20 to 80. Patients were allowed to have had prior anti-PD-1, anti-PD-L1 or anti-CTLA-4 therapy, and around two fifths of the dose-escalation patients had been treated with checkpoint inhibitors. Intravenous ivuxolimab was administered to patients every 2 weeks at six dose levels: 0.01, 0.1, 0.3, 1.5, 3 and 10 mg/kg. Of the roughly 50 dose-escalation patients, hepatocellular carcinoma was present in some 19, melanoma in around 15, renal cell carcinoma in 9 and head and neck cancer in 9. The paper covers the monotherapy dose-escalation part of the phase I ivuxolimab trial, which included N of about 50 patients. Peripheral TCRbeta sequencing aimed to test whether ivuxolimab altered TCR sequence diversity and caused clonal T-cell expansion. Three dose-escalation patients achieved partial responses, one with hepatocellular carcinoma and two with cutaneous melanoma.

The CDR3 spans 16 residues, from the cysteine through the phenylalanine. The only DNA kept is the CDR3, 48 bases in frame from the first base. CDR1 and CDR2, per the germline V gene, are SGHDN and FVKESK. V is shortened by 1 base, J by 4 bases, and the region joining them spans 13 bases. Note on this clone: Its antigen target is currently unknown. Base qualities are not at hand, and no much larger clone is one base apart.

Genomic DNA was isolated from the sorted cells so that the TCRbeta CDR3 region could be sequenced. TCRbeta CDR3 regions were sequenced using the immunoSEQ Assay. Held by TCRdb, this immuneACCESS table contains in-frame sequences only and omits some clones. Under half of the omission traces to an unresolved V gene where checked; the cause of the rest is unknown. The table for this sample lists tens of thousands of clones; over 80% of them were counted only once. Approximately 1.8% of the sample comes from the top ten. On the study overall, not on this receptor specifically: The antigen specificity of the peripheral T cells that underwent clonal expansion was not determined. Low levels of normalized T-cell clonal expansion were also seen in some patients who did not respond. At doses of 0.1 to 3.0 mg/kg, clonal expansion of both CD4+ and CD8+ T cells in blood was seen between baseline and week 6. Partial responders in the 0.1-3.0 mg/kg groups had among the lowest normalized peripheral clonal expansion, especially among CD8+ T cells. After ivuxolimab, expanded clones were on average more numerous among CD8+ T cells than among CD4+ T cells.

The trial excluded patients who had a history of autoimmune disease or were on systemic immunosuppression. Peripheral blood for TCR sequencing was collected from all dose cohorts at baseline, on cycle 4 day 1, and on cycle 7 day 1. The samples were taken from a phase I, first-in-human, multicenter, open-label dose-escalation trial of ivuxolimab. The trial enrolled adults with locally advanced or metastatic head and neck squamous cell, hepatocellular, melanoma or renal cell carcinoma. Before TCR sequencing, CD4+ T cells and CD8+ T cells from peripheral blood were sorted into separate populations. This receptor chain uses TRBV14 and TRBJ2-2; TRBD1 is a possible D gene, resting on 5 matching bases. This TCR was recovered from an adult with an advanced solid tumor such as melanoma, head and neck, liver or kidney cancer. This sample comprised CD4+ or CD8+ T cells sorted from blood, obtained in a trial of the OX40 agonist ivuxolimab. The sequence in DNA is TGTGCCAGCAGCCAAGCCCCCCAGGGTACCACCGGGGAGCTGTTTTTT. Its protein reads: CASSQAPQGTTGELFF.